This T cell receptor (beta chain) was identified in a study of blood T cell repertoires in COVID-19. Study background: Whether acute or convalescent, the COVID-19 samples came from the United States, Italy and Spain. Sources were T cells, B-cell-depleted T cells, or PBMCs; the material itself was cDNA or gDNA.

In the original processing: Estimation of nucleated cell counts was performed using reference gene primer amplification. Data came from immunoSEQ multiplex PCR; TCRdb stores just in-frame clones and leaves some out. That table supplies the V and J calls and clone size; D and trimming were determined from the DNA. Of 120,000 to 150,000 clones detected, about nine tenths appear once; the ten largest clones hold around 1.6%. Germline assignment: CDR1 SGHTA and CDR2 FQGNSA. The CDR3 is 15 residues long. The J segment lost 2 bases and the V segment lost 2 bases, leaving 5 bases of the junction unmatched. This receptor was obtained from a human donor in a cohort sampled during active COVID-19. The sequencing sample was made of peripheral blood. The J gene is TRBJ2-7, the V gene TRBV7-2; TRBD2 agrees at 8 bases. The CDR3, as DNA: TGTGCCAGCAGCTTAAGCGGGGGCCGACCCTACGAGCAGTACTTC. As protein: CASSLSGGRPYEQYF.